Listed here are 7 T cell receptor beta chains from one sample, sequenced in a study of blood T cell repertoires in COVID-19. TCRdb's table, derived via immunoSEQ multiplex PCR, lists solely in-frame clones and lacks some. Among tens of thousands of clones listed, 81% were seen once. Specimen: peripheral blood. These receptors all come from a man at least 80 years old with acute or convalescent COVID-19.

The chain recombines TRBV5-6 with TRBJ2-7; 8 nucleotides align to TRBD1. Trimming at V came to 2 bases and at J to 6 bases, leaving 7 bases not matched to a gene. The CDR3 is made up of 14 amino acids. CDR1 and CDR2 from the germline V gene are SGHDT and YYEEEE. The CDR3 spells CASSLLPTGAEQYF. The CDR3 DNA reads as TGTGCCAGCAGCTTATTGCCGACAGGGGCCGAGCAGTACTTC.

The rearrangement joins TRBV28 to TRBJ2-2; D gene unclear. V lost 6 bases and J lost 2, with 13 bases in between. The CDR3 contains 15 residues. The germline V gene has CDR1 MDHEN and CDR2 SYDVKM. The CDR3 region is CASSLDGPNTGELFF. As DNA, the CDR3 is TGTGCCAGCAGCCTAGACGGTCCTAACACCGGGGAGCTGTTTTTT.

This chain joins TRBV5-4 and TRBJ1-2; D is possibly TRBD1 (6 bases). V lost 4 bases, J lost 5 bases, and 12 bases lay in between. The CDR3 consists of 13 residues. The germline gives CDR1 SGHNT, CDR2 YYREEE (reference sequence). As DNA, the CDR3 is TGTGCCAGCAGCCCAGGGGTATTTTATGGCTACACCTTC. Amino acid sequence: CASSPGVFYGYTF.

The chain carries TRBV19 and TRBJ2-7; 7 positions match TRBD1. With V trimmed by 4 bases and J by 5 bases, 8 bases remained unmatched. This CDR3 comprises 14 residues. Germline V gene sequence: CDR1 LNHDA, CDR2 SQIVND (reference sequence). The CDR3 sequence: CASSTRQGLDEQYF. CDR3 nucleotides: TGTGCCAGTAGTACCAGACAGGGTCTGGACGAGCAGTACTTC.

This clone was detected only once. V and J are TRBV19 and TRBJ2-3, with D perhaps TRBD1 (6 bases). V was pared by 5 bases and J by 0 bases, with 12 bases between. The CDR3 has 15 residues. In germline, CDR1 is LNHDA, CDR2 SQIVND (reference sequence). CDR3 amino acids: CASSYRQASTDTQYF. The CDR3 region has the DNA TGTGCCAGTAGTTACCGACAGGCTAGCACAGATACGCAGTATTTT. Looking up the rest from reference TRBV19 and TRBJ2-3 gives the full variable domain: DGGITQSPKYLFRKEGQNVTLSCEQNLNHDAMYWYRQDPGQGLRLIYYSQIVNDFQKGDIAEGYSVSREKKESFPLTVTSAQKNPTAFYLCASSYRQASTDTQYFGPGTRLTVL.

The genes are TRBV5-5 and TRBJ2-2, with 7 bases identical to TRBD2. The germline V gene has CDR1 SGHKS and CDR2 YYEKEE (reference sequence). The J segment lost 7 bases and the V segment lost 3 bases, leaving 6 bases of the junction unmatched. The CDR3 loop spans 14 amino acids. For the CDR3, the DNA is TGTGCCAGCAGCTGGCGCGGGAGCGGCGGGGAGCTGTTTTTT. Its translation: CASSWRGSGGELFF.

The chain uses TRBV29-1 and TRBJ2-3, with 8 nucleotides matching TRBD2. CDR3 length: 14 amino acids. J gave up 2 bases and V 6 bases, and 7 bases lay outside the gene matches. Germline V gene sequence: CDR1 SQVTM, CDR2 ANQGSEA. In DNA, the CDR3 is TGCAGCGTGACAGCGGGAGTTGACACAGATACGCAGTATTTT. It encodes CSVTAGVDTDTQYF.